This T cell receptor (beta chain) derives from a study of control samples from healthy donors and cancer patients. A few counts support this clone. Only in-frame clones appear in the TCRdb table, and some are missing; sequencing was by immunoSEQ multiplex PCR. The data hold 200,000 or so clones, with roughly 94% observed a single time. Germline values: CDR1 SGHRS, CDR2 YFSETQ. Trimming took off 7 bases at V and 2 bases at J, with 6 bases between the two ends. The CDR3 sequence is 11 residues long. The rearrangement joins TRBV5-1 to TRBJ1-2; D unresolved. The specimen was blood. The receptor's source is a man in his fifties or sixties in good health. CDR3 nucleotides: TGCGCCAGCGGGGAAAACTATGGCTACACCTTC. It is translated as CASGENYGYTF.